This T cell receptor (beta chain) was documented in a study of cytomegalovirus exposure and HLA in healthy donors. CDR3 size: 18 residues. V lost 3 bases, J lost 7 bases, and 13 bases stayed unmatched. Looked up from germline, CDR1 is SNHLY and CDR2 is FYNNEI. Primers: 60 Vbeta forward and 13 Jbeta reverse. Profiling relied on immunoSEQ multiplex PCR, and the TCRdb table lists in-frame clones only, not all of them. The sample contains roughly 98,000 clones, about 80% of which appear only once. About this clone itself: Its antigen is not identified.

Overall study findings and caveats: A later analysis showed that HLA-associated TCR beta chains had undergone more clonal expansion than equally common others.

The chain has TRBV2 and TRBJ2-2; TRBD2 matches at 11 bases. Input material: PBMCs. This TCR came from a man aged 40-55 years in good health and CMV-seronegative. CDR3: CASSEAGLAAGRSGELFF. Here the CDR3 DNA reads TGTGCCAGCAGTGAGGCGGGACTAGCGGCAGGTCGGAGCGGGGAGCTGTTTTTT.